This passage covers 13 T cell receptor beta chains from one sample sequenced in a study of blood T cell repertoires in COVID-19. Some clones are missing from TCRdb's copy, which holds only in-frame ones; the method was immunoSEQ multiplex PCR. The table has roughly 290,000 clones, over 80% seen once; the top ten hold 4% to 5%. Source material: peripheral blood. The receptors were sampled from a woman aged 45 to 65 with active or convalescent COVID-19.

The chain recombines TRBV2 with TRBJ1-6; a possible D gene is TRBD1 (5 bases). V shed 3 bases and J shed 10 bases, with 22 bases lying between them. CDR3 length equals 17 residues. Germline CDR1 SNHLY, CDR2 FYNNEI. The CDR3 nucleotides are TGTGCCAGCAGTGACTTTAGGGGCTCTGAATCGAGATCACCCCTCCACTTT. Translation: CASSDFRGSESRSPLHF. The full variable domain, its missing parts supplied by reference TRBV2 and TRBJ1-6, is EPEVTQTPSHQVTQMGQEVILRCVPISNHLYFYWYRQILGQKVEFLVSFYNNEISEKSEIFDDQFSVERPDGSNFTLKIRSTKLEDSAMYFCASSDFRGSESRSPLHFGNGTRLTVT.

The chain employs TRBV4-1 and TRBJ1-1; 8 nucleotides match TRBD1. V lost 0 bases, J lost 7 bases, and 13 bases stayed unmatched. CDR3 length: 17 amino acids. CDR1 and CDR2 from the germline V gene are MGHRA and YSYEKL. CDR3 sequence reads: CASSQDRRVQGAGEAFF. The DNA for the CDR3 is TGCGCCAGCAGCCAAGATCGGAGGGTTCAGGGGGCTGGTGAAGCTTTCTTT.

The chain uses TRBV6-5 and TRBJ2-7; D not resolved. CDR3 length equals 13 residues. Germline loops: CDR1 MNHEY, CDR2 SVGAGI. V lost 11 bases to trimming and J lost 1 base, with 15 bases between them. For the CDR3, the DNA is TGTGCCGCAGCCCCCATCGGGTCCTACGAGCAGTACTTC. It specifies CAAAPIGSYEQYF.

CDR3 amino acids: CASSAQGYGYTF. CDR3 nucleotide sequence: TGTGCCAGCAGTGCTCAGGGTTATGGCTACACCTTC. J is TRBJ1-2 and V is TRBV28; a weak D match, TRBD1 (5 bases). V was trimmed by 5 bases and J by 5 bases, leaving 9 bases between them. CDR1 is MDHEN and CDR2 is SYDVKM in the germline V gene. The length of the CDR3 is 12 residues.

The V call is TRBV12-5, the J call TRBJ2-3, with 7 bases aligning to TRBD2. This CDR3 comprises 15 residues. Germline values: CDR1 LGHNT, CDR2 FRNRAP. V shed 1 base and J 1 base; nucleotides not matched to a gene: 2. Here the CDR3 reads CASGLDLAGTDTQYF. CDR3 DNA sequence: TGTGCTAGTGGTTTGGACCTAGCGGGCACAGATACGCAGTATTTT.

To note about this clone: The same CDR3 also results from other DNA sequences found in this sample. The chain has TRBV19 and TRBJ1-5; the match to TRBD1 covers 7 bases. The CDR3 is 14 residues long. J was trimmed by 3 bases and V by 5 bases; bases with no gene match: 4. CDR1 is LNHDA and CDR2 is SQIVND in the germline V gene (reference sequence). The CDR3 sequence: CASSVTGDNQPQHF. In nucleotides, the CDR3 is TGTGCCAGTAGTGTAACAGGGGACAATCAGCCCCAGCATTTT.

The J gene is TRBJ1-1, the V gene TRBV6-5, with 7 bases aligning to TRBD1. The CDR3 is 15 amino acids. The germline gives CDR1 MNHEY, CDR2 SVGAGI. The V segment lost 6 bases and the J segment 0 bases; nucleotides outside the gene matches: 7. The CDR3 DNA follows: TGTGCCAGCAGCCGAGCCGGACAGGTGAACACTGAAGCTTTCTTT. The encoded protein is CASSRAGQVNTEAFF.

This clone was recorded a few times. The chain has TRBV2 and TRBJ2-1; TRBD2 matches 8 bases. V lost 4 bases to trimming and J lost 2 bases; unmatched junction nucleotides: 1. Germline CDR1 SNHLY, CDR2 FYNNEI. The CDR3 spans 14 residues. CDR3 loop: CASSGSGAYNEQFF. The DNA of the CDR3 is TGTGCCAGCAGTGGTAGCGGGGCCTACAATGAGCAGTTCTTC.

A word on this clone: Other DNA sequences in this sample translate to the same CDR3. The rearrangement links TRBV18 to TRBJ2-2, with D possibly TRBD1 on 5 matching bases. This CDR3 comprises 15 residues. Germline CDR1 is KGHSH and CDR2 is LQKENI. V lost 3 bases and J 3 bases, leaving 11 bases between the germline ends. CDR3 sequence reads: CASSPLGQDTGELFF. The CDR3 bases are TGTGCCAGCTCACCTCTGGGGCAAGACACCGGGGAGCTGTTTTTT.

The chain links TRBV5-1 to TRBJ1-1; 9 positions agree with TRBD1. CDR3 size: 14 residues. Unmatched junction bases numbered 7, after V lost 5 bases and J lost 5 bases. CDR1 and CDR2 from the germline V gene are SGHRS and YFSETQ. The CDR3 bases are TGCGCCAGCAGGGAACAGGGGGCTTGGACTGAAGCTTTCTTT. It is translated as CASREQGAWTEAFF.

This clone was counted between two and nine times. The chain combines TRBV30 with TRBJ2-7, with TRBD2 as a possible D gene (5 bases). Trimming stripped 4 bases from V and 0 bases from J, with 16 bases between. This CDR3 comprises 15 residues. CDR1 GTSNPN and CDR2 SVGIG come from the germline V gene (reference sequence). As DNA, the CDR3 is TGTGCCTGGACCCGCGCTACGGGAAGCTCCTACGAGCAGTACTTC. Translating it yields CAWTRATGSSYEQYF.

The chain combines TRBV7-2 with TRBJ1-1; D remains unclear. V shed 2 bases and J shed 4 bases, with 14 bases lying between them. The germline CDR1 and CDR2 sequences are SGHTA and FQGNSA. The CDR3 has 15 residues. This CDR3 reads CASSLSEGWGTEAFF. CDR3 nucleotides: TGTGCCAGCAGCTTAAGTGAGGGTTGGGGCACTGAAGCTTTCTTT. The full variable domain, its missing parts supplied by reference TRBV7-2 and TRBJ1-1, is GAGVSQSPSNKVTEKGKDVELRCDPISGHTALYWYRQSLGQGLEFLIYFQGNSAPDKSGLPSDRFSAERTGGSVSTLTIQRTQQEDSAVYLCASSLSEGWGTEAFFGQGTRLTVV.

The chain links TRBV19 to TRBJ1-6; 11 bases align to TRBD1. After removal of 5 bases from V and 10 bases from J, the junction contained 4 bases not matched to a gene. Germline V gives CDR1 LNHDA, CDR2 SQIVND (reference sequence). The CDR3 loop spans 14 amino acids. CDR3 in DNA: TGTGCCAGTAGTCCCGGACAGGGGGCCTCACCCCTCCACTTT. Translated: CASSPGQGASPLHF.